The 5 T cell receptor beta chains in this list originate from one sample, sequenced in a study of OX40 agonist ivuxolimab in advanced cancers. Produced via immunoSEQ multiplex PCR; TCRdb's table is partial and in-frame only. The table records about 79,000 clones, 80% to 95% of them present only once. The material sequenced was CD4+ or CD8+ T cells sorted from blood, taken in a trial of the OX40 agonist ivuxolimab. The receptors derive from an adult with an advanced solid tumor such as melanoma, head and neck, liver or kidney cancer.

The chain employs TRBV29-1 and TRBJ1-1; the D gene is possibly TRBD1 (5 bases). V was shortened by 6 bases and J by 0 bases, with 11 bases between the two germline ends. This CDR3 spans 13 amino acids. Germline CDR1 SQVTM, CDR2 ANQGSEA. CDR3 DNA sequence: TGCAGCGTGGAGGCAGGGATGAACACTGAAGCTTTCTTT. It specifies CSVEAGMNTEAFF.

The sample holds one count of this clone. V gene TRBV29-1 combines with J gene TRBJ2-1; D call uncertain. The CDR3 is 10 amino acids. V shed 6 bases and J shed 7 bases, with 7 bases lying between them. CDR1 is SQVTM, CDR2 ANQGSEA, per germline. CDR3 loop: CSVQVNEQFF. The CDR3 region has the DNA TGCAGCGTCCAAGTGAATGAGCAGTTCTTC.

This clone was detected a few times. This rearrangement joins TRBV6-4 to TRBJ1-6; D gene unclear. Looked up from germline, CDR1 is MRHNA and CDR2 is SNTAGT. The CDR3 covers 15 residues. Trimming shortened V by 0 bases and J by 5 bases, and 8 bases separated the two germline ends. The chain's CDR3 is CASSDSRRDNSPLHF. CDR3 coding DNA: TGTGCCAGCAGTGACTCGAGGAGGGATAATTCACCCCTCCACTTT.

This clone was seen a single time. The gene calls are TRBV4-3 and TRBJ2-3; TRBD2 aligns across 9 bases. The germline CDR1 and CDR2 sequences are LGHNA and YSLEER. The CDR3 loop spans 15 amino acids. This CDR3 reads CAGASGTTSTDTQYF. The CDR3 DNA reads as TGCGCAGGAGCTAGCGGGACCACTAGCACAGATACGCAGTATTTT.

The chain combines TRBV6-4 with TRBJ2-4, with TRBD2 matching 9 bases. V shed 4 bases and J 9 bases; nucleotides not matched to a gene: 19. The germline V gene encodes CDR1 MRHNA and CDR2 SNTAGT. This CDR3 region has 18 residues. In DNA form, the CDR3 reads TGTGCCAGCAGTGTCACGAACAGACCGACTAGCGGACATAGCATTCAGTACTTC. Protein sequence: CASSVTNRPTSGHSIQYF.